This paragraph reports one T cell receptor beta chain. Its specificity is not known. From its re-call of the 5' RACE reads, TCRdb lists each CDR3 protein once, without DNA. Here the sample table reports approximately 380,000 distinct CDR3 sequences. The data originate from a study of T cells expressing NK-cell markers. Study-level background: Eight donors were sequenced, seven testing HCMV-seropositive and one testing seronegative.

Study-level points and caveats: Researchers report these clonotypes also headed the CD3+CD56-NKG2C+ fraction in several donors. Expanded clones of NKG2C+ T cells had an unclear HCMV specificity.

The receptor's source is a man aged 18-70 years in good health. The sample was blood T cells: a sorted CD56 or NKG2C T cell subset, CD4+ or CD8+ T cells, or bulk PBMC T cells (not recorded which).

The CDR3 here is CASSLVDGTSNQYF. The chain is built from TRBV7-6 and TRBJ2-3; TCRdb's assignment of TRBD2 cannot be checked, as there is no DNA. The CDR3 is 14 amino acids. Germline assignment: CDR1 SGHVS and CDR2 FNYEAQ.